The TCR beta chain under discussion was sequenced for a study of human T cells and chemical hapten exposure (dated by TCRdb to the early 2020s). With respect to the entire study: For sensitization, 2% DPC in acetone was applied to an approximately 2 cm by approximately 2 cm area of upper inner arm skin. For TCR sequencing, blood came from 25 to 35 alopecia patients at anywhere from one to four time points (pre-sensitization, 2, 6 and 24 weeks). In alopecia patients, the study followed how the peripheral blood TCR repertoire changed in vivo over primary and secondary sensitization to diphenylcyclopropenone (DPC), a hapten. Libraries were pooled for sequencing, and variation in per-sample TCR yields was attributed mainly to small differences in library volumes within the pool. The patient cohort, mostly female, included alopecia areata with under or over 50% scalp involvement, alopecia totalis and alopecia universalis. Patch testing on the upper back used Finn chambers containing 0.01% DPC, with scoring done after 6 days according to International Contact Dermatitis Research Group standards. Weekly therapeutic DPC doses were additionally applied to the scalp of patients throughout the roughly 23-week study period. Blood samples were taken from patients before sensitization (week 0) and then at 2, 6 and about 24 weeks after DPC sensitization.

Comments on this clonotype: Its recognized antigen is unknown. There are no base qualities to consult, and no much larger clone falls within one base.

From cysteine to phenylalanine, the CDR3 is 14 amino acids long. The entry retains the CDR3 DNA only, 42 bases that are in frame from base 1. Trimming accounts for 4 bases at V and 8 bases at J, while the number of junction bases matched to no gene is 6. According to the germline V gene, CDR1 reads LGHNA and CDR2 reads YSLEER. Library prep was done by RACE. Instrument on record: NextSeq 500. Library preparation attached unique molecular identifiers to individual cDNA molecules for quantitative, reproducible TCR counting. For every blood RNA sample, sequencing covered both the TCR alpha and TCR beta chains. On the study's bioinformatics: The median number of TCRs per sample was approximately 96,000, ranging from 23,224 to 690,600. The Decombinator software suite was used to annotate V, J and CDR3 in the TCR reads. For the PS versus PT1 abundance plots, all samples were subsampled to the same number of TCRs (28,000). TCRs were defined as expanded if absent before sensitization and observed at least eight times at the 2-week time point. TCRdb's own reprocessing of the public reads used fastp at Q25 and MiXCR and kept productive beta chains. Each CDR3 protein appears once, grouped with its most common genes and DNA. These V and J calls originate from TCRdb's pipeline instead of the authors' own analysis. The sample table holds fewer than 80,000 distinct CDR3 sequences, of which more than 9.5% were seen once. The top ten hold roughly 2.3% of the sample.

Findings and caveats that apply to the study as a whole: Because every patient had alopecia, a presumed autoimmune disease, the patients' immune response might differ from that of healthy individuals. The number of TCRs above 1 in 1000 frequency did not change with DPC sensitization; there was no evidence of global repertoire structure alterations. The number of PT1 expanded TCRs positively correlated with patch test score, significant at thresholds 8, 16 and 32 but not 4. Repeated subsampling changed both the strength of the expansion versus patch-test correlation and the threshold at which the correlation became significant. Significantly more large CDR3 similarity clusters were formed by expanded TCRs than by pre-sensitization or healthy control sets, consistent with antigen-driven responses.

This specimen's time point label, interpreted: patch test 3, about 24 weeks after DPC sensitization. What the treatment or condition label conveys for this sample: therapeutic diphenylcyclopropenone sensitization with weekly scalp DPC. At every patch-test visit, the blood draw took place before the patch test was put on. Eligible patients were aged 18 to 70, diagnosed with alopecia, deemed suitable for DPC therapy, and excluded if pregnant. Total RNA was extracted from unfractionated whole blood collected in Tempus Blood RNA tubes. Sequenced here: whole blood, sampled in connection with sensitization to the hapten diphenylcyclopropenone (DPC). The sequence was obtained from a woman in her twenties or thirties with alopecia areata. Some clones in this sample may be carry-over from other donors' samples. The chain joins TRBV4-3 to TRBJ2-1; 9 junctional bases match TRBD1. The nucleotides read TGCGCCAGCAGCCCAGGACAGGGGTTCGATGAGCAGTTCTTC. Its translation is CASSPGQGFDEQFF.